The 30 T cell receptor beta chains presented below share a single source sample, sequenced in a study of response to subunit inactivated influenza vaccine. Using its own MiXCR run on the RT-PCR reads, TCRdb lists one record per CDR3 protein. The top ten clones hold over 8.5% of a sample with about 540,000 distinct CDR3 sequences, about 15% of them seen once. The starting material was PBMCs from blood, obtained 11 to 12 days after vaccination. All receptors come from a man aged 45-65 years who received an inactivated influenza vaccine.

The chain couples TRBV6-6 to TRBJ2-7; 9 bases are shared with TRBD1. With V trimmed by 5 bases and J by 5 bases, 4 bases remained unmatched. Germline lookup yields CDR1 MNHNY and CDR2 SVGAGI (reference sequence). There are 13 residues in the CDR3. The CDR3 coding sequence is TGTGCCAGCAGTCGACGGACAGGGGACGAGCAGTACTTC. This codes for CASSRRTGDEQYF.

The chain joins TRBV6-2 or TRBV6-3 to TRBJ2-5; 7 nucleotides match TRBD2. V gave up 7 bases and J gave up 3 bases; unmatched junction bases: 8. The CDR3 contains 14 residues. Germline-derived CDR1 and CDR2 are MNHEY and SVGEGT. The CDR3 region is CASKKGLVEETQYF. CDR3 DNA sequence: TGTGCCAGCAAGAAAGGACTAGTTGAAGAGACCCAGTACTTC.

This clonotype was seen a few times. This sequence joins TRBV7-2 and TRBJ2-2, with a weak D call TRBD2 (5 bases). CDR1 is SGHTA and CDR2 is FQGNSA in the germline V gene. Deletions cut 8 bases from V and 7 bases from J, with 8 bases between. There are 11 residues in the CDR3. This CDR3 reads CASLSGGELFF. In DNA form, the CDR3 reads TGTGCCAGCTTAAGCGGCGGGGAGCTGTTTTTT. The full variable domain, with the rest looked up from reference TRBV7-2 and TRBJ2-2, is GAGVSQSPSNKVTEKGKDVELRCDPISGHTALYWYRQSLGQGLEFLIYFQGNSAPDKSGLPSDRFSAERTGGSVSTLTIQRTQQEDSAVYLCASLSGGELFFGEGSRLTVL.

In its sample, this clonotype was seen a few times. The rearrangement links TRBV20-1 to TRBJ2-5; 15 bases are a match to TRBD2. CDR1 and CDR2 from the germline V gene are DFQATT and SNEGSKA (reference sequence). The CDR3 spans 17 residues. V was pared by 6 bases and J by 0 bases, with 8 bases of the junction left unmatched. The CDR3 DNA follows: TGCAGTGCCCAGGGACTAGCGGGAGGCCTGTACCAAGAGACCCAGTACTTC. It translates to CSAQGLAGGLYQETQYF.

The chain couples TRBV5-6 to TRBJ2-7, with D unresolved. CDR1 and CDR2 (germline): SGHDT, YYEEEE. Between the trimmed V and J ends, which lost 0 bases and 3 bases, there was a span of 7 bases. The CDR3 runs to 13 residues. The CDR3 reads CASSLGRHYEQYF. As DNA, the CDR3 is TGTGCCAGCAGCTTGGGCCGACACTACGAGCAGTACTTC.

The sample holds a few counts of this clonotype. CDR3 loop: CAEGRSTYEQYF. The CDR3 nucleotides read TGTGCCGAGGGGAGGTCCACCTACGAGCAGTACTTC. The chain is built from TRBV2 and TRBJ2-7; a possible D gene is TRBD2 (6 bases). V lost 11 bases and J lost 2, with 13 bases in between. Per the germline V gene, CDR1 is SNHLY and CDR2 is FYNNEI. The CDR3 runs to 12 residues.

This clonotype was observed many times. The chain recombines TRBV7-2 with TRBJ1-6; D unresolved. The CDR3 is made up of 12 amino acids. The germline V and J ends were trimmed by 2 bases and 9 bases, with 5 bases remaining between them. Germline V gives CDR1 SGHTA, CDR2 FQGNSA. CDR3 DNA sequence: TGTGCCAGCAGCTTATATCCTTCACCCCTCCACTTT. Translated: CASSLYPSPLHF. The full variable domain, in which reference TRBV7-2 and TRBJ1-6 provide the parts outside the CDR3, is GAGVSQSPSNKVTEKGKDVELRCDPISGHTALYWYRQSLGQGLEFLIYFQGNSAPDKSGLPSDRFSAERTGGSVSTLTIQRTQQEDSAVYLCASSLYPSPLHFGNGTRLTVT.

The table lists this clonotype with a few counts. This chain connects TRBV30 to TRBJ2-5; no definite D call. The CDR3 totals 13 residues. Germline V gene data show CDR1 as GTSNPN and CDR2 as SVGIG (reference sequence). Trimming took 0 bases from V and 7 from J, leaving 12 bases between them. CDR3 amino acids: CAWSVRSLGTQYF. The DNA of the CDR3 is TGTGCCTGGAGTGTACGATCCCTCGGGACCCAGTACTTC.

The chain combines TRBV5-1 with TRBJ2-5, with D possibly TRBD1 on 5 matching bases. Per the germline V gene, CDR1 is SGHRS and CDR2 is YFSETQ. V was pared by 6 bases and J by 0 bases, with 15 bases between. CDR3 length: 15 amino acids. CDR3 in DNA: TGCGCCAGCAACCCCCGGTCAGGGAACCAAGAGACCCAGTACTTC. Translating it yields CASNPRSGNQETQYF.

This clonotype was observed once. The V call is TRBV12-3 or TRBV12-4, the J call TRBJ1-1; 11 bases align to TRBD1. The CDR3 consists of 18 residues. Trimming at V came to 5 bases and at J to 4 bases, leaving 15 bases not matched to a gene. The CDR3 nucleotides read TGTGCCAGCAGTCCCCACTGGACAGGGGGCGAGATTGGCACTGAAGCTTTCTTT. It yields the protein CASSPHWTGGEIGTEAFF.

In this sample, this clonotype turned up a few times. The gene calls are TRBV20-1 and TRBJ1-6; D is ambiguous. Germline values: CDR1 DFQATT, CDR2 SNEGSKA (reference sequence). V was clipped by 0 bases and J by 10 bases, with 16 bases between them. This CDR3 comprises 15 residues. The CDR3 bases are TGCAGTGCTAGAGATTGGGCATCCGGGAGGTCACCCCTCCACTTT. It is translated as CSARDWASGRSPLHF.

J is TRBJ2-1 and V is TRBV30; perhaps TRBD2 as D (5 bases). The germline V and J ends were trimmed by 0 bases and 6 bases, with 12 bases remaining between them. In germline, CDR1 is GTSNPN, CDR2 SVGIG (reference sequence). This CDR3 comprises 14 residues. CDR3 in DNA: TGTGCCTGGAGTGTACTACGGGGTAGCAATGAGCAGTTCTTC. Protein: CAWSVLRGSNEQFF.

This chain connects TRBV12-3 or TRBV12-4 to TRBJ1-6; 9 nucleotides match TRBD1. The CDR3 has 12 amino acids. V lost 6 bases and J lost 12; bases outside the gene matches: 3. CDR3 sequence reads: CASRRQGVPLHF. The CDR3 coding sequence is TGTGCCAGCAGGCGACAGGGGGTACCCCTCCACTTT.

This clonotype was observed a handful of times. This chain joins TRBV12-3 or TRBV12-4 and TRBJ2-5; D not certain. Deletions cut 3 bases from V and 7 bases from J, with 9 bases between. The CDR3 loop spans 12 amino acids. As DNA, the CDR3 is TGTGCCAGCAGTTTTAAACCTGGGACCCAGTACTTC. Translated, it gives CASSFKPGTQYF.

This clonotype has only a few counts. The rearrangement links TRBV7-2 to TRBJ2-4; no clear D. This CDR3 is built from 14 residues. Germline CDR1 is SGHTA and CDR2 is FQGNSA. With 1 base removed from V and 8 bases from J, the gap between germline ends came to 12 bases. The DNA for the CDR3 is TGTGCCAGCAGCTTAGTCGTAGGCGTGGACATTCAGTACTTC. Protein product: CASSLVVGVDIQYF.

This clonotype turned up a few times. V and J are TRBV5-1 and TRBJ1-2; tentative D call: TRBD1 (5 bases). Trimming left V 4 bases short and J 0 bases short, with 16 bases between. The CDR3 is 16 amino acids. Germline V CDR1 and CDR2: SGHRS, YFSETQ. CDR3 amino acids: CASSGGTPSPNYGYTF. CDR3 nucleotides: TGCGCCAGCAGCGGCGGGACTCCTAGCCCTAACTATGGCTACACCTTC.

The rearrangement links TRBV2 to TRBJ2-1; 10 bases line up with TRBD2. Germline assignment: CDR1 SNHLY and CDR2 FYNNEI. This CDR3 contains 14 residues. The V segment lost 7 bases and the J segment 7 bases; nucleotides outside the gene matches: 7. The CDR3 spells CASTSGRARNEQFF. The DNA for the CDR3 is TGTGCCAGCACGAGCGGGAGGGCCAGAAATGAGCAGTTCTTC.

This clonotype was found a few times. This chain links TRBV29-1 with TRBJ2-1, with unresolved D. Trimming stripped 4 bases from V and 1 base from J, with 5 bases between. CDR1 is SQVTM, CDR2 ANQGSEA, per germline. This CDR3 has 12 residues. The DNA for the CDR3 is TGCAGCGTTGGGCAGTCCTACAATGAGCAGTTCTTC. It specifies CSVGQSYNEQFF.

This clonotype has more than one count but fewer than ten. The chain combines TRBV29-1 with TRBJ1-2, with unresolved D. The germline CDR1 and CDR2 sequences are SQVTM and ANQGSEA. This CDR3 contains 14 residues. V gave up 3 bases and J gave up 2 bases, with 13 bases separating them. The chain's CDR3 is CSVDAYRRNYGYTF. In nucleotides, the CDR3 is TGCAGCGTTGATGCTTATAGACGGAACTATGGCTACACCTTC.

This clonotype has just a few counts. The V call is TRBV5-1, the J call TRBJ1-3; D unresolved. Trimming pared 1 base from V and 0 bases from J, leaving 8 bases between. Germline CDR1 and CDR2: SGHRS and YFSETQ. The CDR3 extends over 15 amino acids. CDR3 nucleotides: TGCGCCAGCAGCTTGCAACAGTCCTCTGGAAACACCATATATTTT. It specifies CASSLQQSSGNTIYF.

This clonotype was counted a few times. The chain joins TRBV7-9 to TRBJ1-4; no clear D gene. Germline CDR1 is SEHNR and CDR2 is FQNEAQ (reference sequence). V was trimmed by 3 bases and J by 1 base, leaving 9 bases between them. This CDR3 is 15 amino acids long. The CDR3 region has the DNA TGTGCCAGCAGCTTGGGGTGGGGAACTAATGAAAAACTGTTTTTT. As protein: CASSLGWGTNEKLFF.

This clonotype was recorded many times. This chain uses TRBV5-1 with TRBJ1-1, with a possible D match to TRBD1 (5 bases). CDR1 is SGHRS, CDR2 YFSETQ, per germline. V lost 1 base and J lost 4, with 14 bases in between. The CDR3 is 15 residues long. The CDR3 sequence: CASSLTGGAGTEAFF. The CDR3 nucleotides are TGCGCCAGCAGCTTGACCGGTGGGGCGGGCACTGAAGCTTTCTTT.

In this sample, this clonotype turned up many times. The rearrangement links TRBV9 to TRBJ2-1; D may correspond to TRBD1 or TRBD2 (6 bases each). Trimming removed 0 bases from V and 6 bases from J, with 16 bases in between. The CDR3 extends over 16 amino acids. The V gene's germline CDR1 is SGDLS and CDR2 YYNGEE. The CDR3 DNA reads as TGTGCCAGCAGCGTAGATTACGGGGGCACGGGCAATGAGCAGTTCTTC. It is translated as CASSVDYGGTGNEQFF. The full variable domain, its missing parts supplied by reference TRBV9 and TRBJ2-1, is DSGVTQTPKHLITATGQRVTLRCSPRSGDLSVYWYQQSLDQGLQFLIQYYNGEERAKGNILERFSAQQFPDLHSELNLSSLELGDSALYFCASSVDYGGTGNEQFFGPGTRLTVL.

The chain uses TRBV12-3 or TRBV12-4 and TRBJ2-3; no firm D call. This CDR3 has 12 residues. Trimming stripped 3 bases from V and 6 bases from J, with 7 bases between. CDR3 sequence: CASSFGIDTQYF. CDR3 sequence (DNA): TGTGCCAGCAGTTTTGGGATCGATACGCAGTATTTT.

This clonotype occurred a few times. The chain has TRBV18 and TRBJ2-3; 9 bases are a match to TRBD2. Germline V gives CDR1 KGHSH, CDR2 LQKENI. With V trimmed by 2 bases and J by 0 bases, 12 bases remained unmatched. This CDR3 is built from 19 residues. CDR3 region: CASSPILRLAESSTDTQYF. For the CDR3, the DNA is TGTGCCAGCTCACCAATTCTTCGACTAGCGGAATCTAGCACAGATACGCAGTATTTT.

The count of this clonotype is one. The chain recombines TRBV4-2 with TRBJ2-5; 7 bases fit TRBD1. CDR1 and CDR2 from the germline V gene are LGHNA and YNFKEQ. The junction had 1 base not matched to a gene; V was cut back by 2 bases and J by 4 bases. The CDR3 totals 13 residues. CDR3 DNA sequence: TGTGCCAGCAGCCAACGGGACAGAGAGACCCAGTACTTC. Translating gives CASSQRDRETQYF.

The gene calls are TRBV2 and TRBJ2-1, with 10 bases matching TRBD2. CDR1 SNHLY and CDR2 FYNNEI come from the germline V gene. Germline trimming cut 11 bases from V and 5 bases from J; bases unmatched to any gene: 6. The CDR3 has 13 amino acids. CDR3 sequence: CAVLAGDNNEQFF. The DNA for the CDR3 is TGTGCCGTCCTAGCGGGGGACAACAATGAGCAGTTCTTC.

This clonotype was recorded a few times. V gene TRBV7-9 combines with J gene TRBJ2-2; TRBD2 aligns across 7 bases. The CDR3 spans 16 residues. The germline V gene has CDR1 SEHNR and CDR2 FQNEAQ (reference sequence). With 3 bases clipped from V and 2 bases from J, the junction kept 6 bases outside the gene matches. Here the CDR3 DNA reads TGTGCCAGCAGCTTTTCTAGCGGACAAAACACCGGGGAGCTGTTTTTT. Protein: CASSFSSGQNTGELFF.

The chain has TRBV19 and TRBJ2-7, with D perhaps being TRBD1 or TRBD2 (5 bases each). V gave up 6 bases and J gave up 6 bases, with 18 bases separating them. The CDR3 is 14 residues long. The germline V gene encodes CDR1 LNHDA and CDR2 SQIVND (reference sequence). The CDR3 loop reads CASRGESATGEQYF. The CDR3 DNA is TGTGCCAGTAGGGGGGAAAGCGCCACGGGCGAGCAGTACTTC.

This clonotype was detected ten times or more. The chain employs TRBV29-1 and TRBJ2-1, with 7 bases identical to TRBD2. Per the germline V gene, CDR1 is SQVTM and CDR2 is ANQGSEA. CDR3 length: 14 residues. V dropped 7 bases and J dropped 7; count of bases not matched to a gene: 13. CDR3 in DNA: TGCAGCGCCTCGGGGCTAGCGGCGGGTAATGAGCAGTTCTTC. Translated: CSASGLAAGNEQFF.